These 30 T cell receptor beta chains originate from one sample sequenced in a study of T-cell memory formation after mild COVID-19. TCRdb passed the 5' RACE reads through MiXCR, listing each CDR3 protein once. Among a few hundred thousand distinct CDR3 sequences listed, roughly a fifth were seen once. The sample was PBMCs or a T cell subset sorted from them (not recorded which). The source of these receptors is a man aged 18 to 29 who had mild COVID-19 (a few samples of this study predate the infection). Cell type and time point are not known.

In this sample, this clonotype turned up a few times. The chain links TRBV6-2 or TRBV6-3 to TRBJ1-1; D remains ambiguous. Trimming removed 6 bases from V and 6 bases from J, with 20 bases in between. CDR1 and CDR2 (germline): MNHEY, SVGEGT. The CDR3 is 15 amino acids. The CDR3 is CASSPHQARTPEAFF. CDR3 sequence (DNA): TGTGCCAGCAGCCCCCACCAGGCCCGAACGCCTGAAGCTTTCTTT.

The genes are TRBV4-3 and TRBJ1-2; D not certain. This CDR3 contains 13 residues. V was pared by 1 base and J by 4 bases, with 7 bases between. The germline V gene encodes CDR1 LGHNA and CDR2 YSLEER. CDR3 residues: CASSQGAVYGYTF. CDR3 in DNA: TGCGCCAGCAGCCAAGGGGCGGTCTATGGCTACACCTTC.

V is TRBV10-3 and J is TRBJ1-1; D might be TRBD1 (6 bases). Germline V CDR1 and CDR2: ENHRY, SYGVKD. The V end was cut by 0 bases, the J end by 4 bases, with 12 bases between. The CDR3 spans 15 residues. The CDR3 region is CAISESGRGGTEAFF. The DNA for the CDR3 is TGTGCCATCAGTGAGTCCGGCAGGGGCGGCACTGAAGCTTTCTTT.

V gene TRBV28 combines with J gene TRBJ2-3; D call uncertain. This CDR3 has 14 amino acids. The germline V and J ends were trimmed by 7 bases and 2 bases, with 13 bases remaining between them. Germline V gene sequence: CDR1 MDHEN, CDR2 SYDVKM. In DNA form, the CDR3 reads TGTGCCAGCACCTCGCGGTCCCACACAGATACGCAGTATTTT. Protein: CASTSRSHTDTQYF.

In this sample, this clonotype turned up many times. This chain joins TRBV7-8 and TRBJ2-7; tentatively, D is TRBD2 (6 bases). The germline V gene has CDR1 SGHVS and CDR2 FQNEAQ. The CDR3 covers 14 residues. V was shortened by 0 bases and J by 2 bases, with 8 bases between the two germline ends. The CDR3 reads CASSLAGGTYEQYF. For the CDR3, the DNA is TGTGCCAGCAGCTTAGCGGGGGGTACCTACGAGCAGTACTTC.

This clonotype was seen a few times. This chain connects TRBV4-3 to TRBJ1-1; D gene uncertain. Germline V CDR1 and CDR2: LGHNA, YSLEER. The CDR3 spans 14 residues. V lost 0 bases to trimming and J lost 0 bases, with 5 bases between them. The CDR3 sequence: CASSQDRMNTEAFF. The CDR3 nucleotides read TGCGCCAGCAGCCAAGATAGAATGAACACTGAAGCTTTCTTT.

V is TRBV7-9 and J is TRBJ2-3; D may be TRBD2 (6 bases). V gave up 5 bases and J gave up 1 base, with 16 bases separating them. The length of the CDR3 is 16 residues. In germline, CDR1 is SEHNR, CDR2 FQNEAQ (reference sequence). CDR3 nucleotide sequence: TGTGCCAGCAGCCCGTACTTGGAGCGGGGCACAGATACGCAGTATTTT. Amino acids: CASSPYLERGTDTQYF.

A few counts support this clonotype. The rearrangement uses TRBV6-5 and TRBJ1-5, with 8 bases aligning to TRBD1. Germline trimming cut 6 bases from V and 2 bases from J; bases unmatched to any gene: 6. The germline gives CDR1 MNHEY, CDR2 SVGAGI. CDR3 length equals 15 residues. CDR3 DNA: TGTGCCAGCAGCTCCGGACAGGGTCGCAATCAGCCCCAGCATTTT. Amino acids: CASSSGQGRNQPQHF.

This clonotype was observed a handful of times. This rearrangement joins TRBV6-5 to TRBJ2-7; D not resolved. The V end was cut by 4 bases, the J end by 1 base, with 11 bases between. The CDR3 length is 14 residues. Germline CDR1 MNHEY, CDR2 SVGAGI. This CDR3 is CASSLDGPSYEQYF. The CDR3, as DNA: TGTGCCAGCAGTTTGGACGGGCCTTCCTACGAGCAGTACTTC.

This clonotype was detected a few times. The chain uses TRBV5-1 and TRBJ1-5; D gene uncertain. Trimming cost V 0 bases and J 7 bases, with 11 bases left between them. CDR1 and CDR2 from the germline V gene are SGHRS and YFSETQ. The CDR3 length is 14 residues. In DNA form, the CDR3 reads TGCGCCAGCAGCTTGGACTCTCGAGGCCAGCCCCAGCATTTT. Translating it yields CASSLDSRGQPQHF. The whole variable domain, remainder taken from reference TRBV5-1 and TRBJ1-5, is KAGVTQTPRYLIKTRGQQVTLSCSPISGHRSVSWYQQTPGQGLQFLFEYFSETQRNKGNFPGRFSGRQFSNSRSEMNVSTLELGDSALYLCASSLDSRGQPQHFGDGTRLSIL.

About this clonotype itself: One junction end does not reproduce the germline sequence, and a read error may be involved. This rearrangement joins TRBV7-7 to TRBJ2-5; D is unresolved. CDR3 length: 12 residues. From germline, CDR1 is SSHAT and CDR2 FNYEAQ (reference sequence). CDR3 sequence (DNA): TGTGCTAGCAGCTTAGATTACGGGACCCAGTACTTC. Translated, it gives CASSLDYGTQYF.

The V call is TRBV4-1, the J call TRBJ2-2, with no clear D. The CDR3 totals 15 residues. The germline V gene has CDR1 MGHRA and CDR2 YSYEKL. V lost 1 base and J lost 1, with 7 bases in between. For the CDR3, the DNA is TGCGCCAGCAGCCAAGGACGGAGGAACACCGGGGAGCTGTTTTTT. Protein product: CASSQGRRNTGELFF.

The chain links TRBV20-1 to TRBJ1-1, with D uncertain. The CDR3 runs 12 residues. Trimming shortened V by 6 bases and J by 11 bases, and 19 bases separated the two germline ends. CDR1 is DFQATT and CDR2 is SNEGSKA in the germline V gene (reference sequence). The CDR3 region is CSADKRGNVAFF. CDR3 DNA sequence: TGCAGTGCCGACAAGAGAGGAAACGTCGCTTTCTTT.

This clonotype has a count of ten or more. The chain recombines TRBV27 with TRBJ2-7; TRBD1 is a possible D gene (5 bases). The CDR3 runs 13 residues. V lost 3 bases and J lost 0, with 6 bases in between. CDR1 MNHEY and CDR2 SMNVEV come from the germline V gene (reference sequence). CDR3: CASSLTVSYEQYF. The CDR3, as DNA: TGTGCCAGCAGTTTGACAGTCTCCTACGAGCAGTACTTC.

The chain carries TRBV10-3 and TRBJ1-6, with D possibly being TRBD1 (6 bases). V lost 6 bases and J 5 bases, leaving 14 bases between the germline ends. This CDR3 has 15 residues. The germline V gene has CDR1 ENHRY and CDR2 SYGVKD. The CDR3 DNA reads TGTGCCATCAGCCCGGACCACAGGGATAATTCACCCCTCCACTTT. Translation gives CAISPDHRDNSPLHF.

This clonotype was counted only a few times. The chain recombines TRBV7-2 with TRBJ2-1; D gene unclear. Per germline, CDR1 SGHTA and CDR2 FQGNSA. V was cut by 4 bases and J by 6 bases, with 19 bases left in between. This CDR3 contains 16 residues. DNA for the CDR3: TGTGCCAGCAGCTCAACATGGACGGTCCCCTTCAATGAGCAGTTCTTC. This translates into CASSSTWTVPFNEQFF.

This clonotype appeared many times. V usage is TRBV5-6 and J usage is TRBJ1-4, with no clear D. In germline, CDR1 is SGHDT, CDR2 YYEEEE. Trimming took 4 bases from V and 5 from J, leaving 15 bases between them. The length of the CDR3 is 15 residues. Written as DNA, the CDR3 is TGTGCCAGCAGCATCCTACAGCCACAGAATGAAAAACTGTTTTTT. Amino acid sequence: CASSILQPQNEKLFF.

The chain has TRBV7-3 and TRBJ2-5; D is perhaps TRBD1 or TRBD2 (5 bases each). Germline V gene data show CDR1 as SGHTA and CDR2 as FQGTGA. V was shortened by 2 bases and J by 1 base, with 14 bases between the two germline ends. The CDR3 is 16 amino acids. This chain's CDR3 is CASSLGGRSVQETQYF. The CDR3 DNA is TGTGCCAGCAGCTTAGGGGGACGTTCAGTCCAAGAGACCCAGTACTTC.

The chain carries TRBV6-2 or TRBV6-3 and TRBJ1-2, with a possible D match to TRBD1 (5 bases). CDR3 length: 14 amino acids. Germline loops: CDR1 MNHEY, CDR2 SVGEGT. V lost 5 bases, J lost 4 bases, and 14 bases lay in between. CDR3 sequence reads: CASSGPGRIYGYTF. The CDR3, as DNA: TGTGCCAGCAGTGGTCCGGGACGGATCTATGGCTACACCTTC.

Only a few counts were recorded for this clonotype. The chain employs TRBV27 and TRBJ1-2; no clear D gene. Trimming removed 3 bases at V and 1 base at J, with 9 bases between. CDR3 length equals 14 residues. Looked up from germline, CDR1 is MNHEY and CDR2 is SMNVEV (reference sequence). In DNA, the CDR3 is TGTGCCAGCAGTTTTAAGGGAGTTAACTATGGCTACACCTTC. It specifies CASSFKGVNYGYTF.

This clonotype was seen a few times. This sequence joins TRBV5-1 and TRBJ2-1; D remains ambiguous. CDR3 size: 15 residues. Germline CDR1 reads SGHRS; CDR2 reads YFSETQ. V lost 4 bases, J lost 10 bases, and 21 bases lay in between. CDR3 region: CASSRPDLPRSEQFF. The CDR3 DNA follows: TGCGCCAGCAGCCGCCCGGATCTGCCAAGGTCCGAGCAGTTCTTC.

The V and J genes are TRBV29-1 and TRBJ2-6; D unclear. Trimming left V 3 bases short and J 3 bases short, with 12 bases between. Germline V gene sequence: CDR1 SQVTM, CDR2 ANQGSEA. The CDR3 extends over 15 amino acids. The CDR3 bases are TGCAGCGTTGATTCCGGGTTGCATGGGGCCAACGTCCTGACTTTC. Translating gives CSVDSGLHGANVLTF.

This chain joins TRBV7-6 and TRBJ2-7, with 8 bases identical to TRBD1. Losses at the gene ends were 1 base for V and 1 base for J; bases not matched to a gene: 0. Per germline, CDR1 SGHVS and CDR2 FNYEAQ. This CDR3 comprises 14 residues. In DNA, the CDR3 is TGTGCCAGCAGCTTAGACAGGGGGTCCTACGAGCAGTACGTC. Amino acid sequence: CASSLDRGSYEQYV.

J is TRBJ1-3 and V is TRBV6-5; tentatively, D is TRBD1 (5 bases). The CDR3 has 14 amino acids. V dropped 2 bases and J dropped 2 bases, with 7 bases sitting between them. Germline-derived CDR1 and CDR2 are MNHEY and SVGAGI. In DNA, the CDR3 is TGTGCCAGCAGTTACACGGGGGCTGGAAACACCATATATTTT. It yields the protein CASSYTGAGNTIYF.

The rearrangement uses TRBV4-1 and TRBJ2-3; D ambiguous. V shed 0 bases and J shed 4 bases, with 8 bases lying between them. The germline CDR1 and CDR2 sequences are MGHRA and YSYEKL. The CDR3 loop spans 14 amino acids. As DNA, the CDR3 is TGCGCCAGCAGCCAAGATCTAAGGGCAGATACGCAGTATTTT. It translates to CASSQDLRADTQYF.

The rearrangement links TRBV5-1 to TRBJ2-7; D unresolved. V lost 0 bases and J lost 3, with 7 bases in between. The CDR3 is 13 residues long. CDR1 is SGHRS, CDR2 YFSETQ, per germline. The CDR3, as DNA: TGCGCCAGCAGCTTGGAGTCAGGCTACGAGCAGTACGTC. Protein product: CASSLESGYEQYV.

This chain uses TRBV12-3 or TRBV12-4 with TRBJ2-7; D uncertain. Trimming took off 3 bases at V and 5 bases at J, with 14 bases between the two ends. The CDR3 is made up of 14 amino acids. CDR3 amino acids: CASSLGIGVDEQYF. CDR3 nucleotides: TGTGCCAGCAGTTTGGGGATTGGTGTCGACGAGCAGTACTTC.

This clonotype was picked up many times. V usage is TRBV7-2 and J usage is TRBJ2-5; D possibly corresponds to TRBD1 (5 bases). This CDR3 region has 14 residues. V dropped 1 base and J dropped 6 bases, with 12 bases sitting between them. Germline V gives CDR1 SGHTA, CDR2 FQGNSA. In DNA form, the CDR3 reads TGTGCCAGCAGCTTAGGTGGCAGGGCGAAGACCCAGTACTTC. Its protein product is CASSLGGRAKTQYF.

This clonotype was seen only a few times. V is TRBV4-1 and J is TRBJ1-4; D is possibly TRBD1 (5 bases). V dropped 5 bases and J dropped 0 bases, with 16 bases sitting between them. CDR1 and CDR2 from the germline V gene are MGHRA and YSYEKL. The CDR3 extends over 17 amino acids. The CDR3 spells CASSFRAGLATNEKLFF. DNA for the CDR3: TGCGCCAGCAGCTTTCGGGCGGGGCTTGCAACTAATGAAAAACTGTTTTTT.

This clonotype was seen only a few times. This chain uses TRBV6-5 with TRBJ2-6; no definite D call. This CDR3 is built from 15 residues. V was shortened by 1 base and J by 1 base, with 5 bases between the two germline ends. Germline CDR1 is MNHEY and CDR2 is SVGAGI. The CDR3 loop is CASSYFRSGANVLTF. DNA of the CDR3: TGTGCCAGCAGTTACTTCAGGTCTGGGGCCAACGTCCTGACTTTC.